Sequencing of this TCR beta chain was carried out in a study of T cell responses to AZD1222 COVID-19 vaccine. The study's findings and limits: Among spike-specific TCRs, nearly half reportedly target unmutated variant regions. Clonal diversity may have been underestimated, and the donors were mostly white British, with more females than males. After two AZD1222 doses, spike-specific TCR breadth and depth rose versus day 0.

CDR3 size: 19 residues. V dropped 6 bases and J dropped 3; count of bases not matched to a gene: 19. The germline CDR1 and CDR2 sequences are PRHDT and FYEKMQ (reference sequence). Sequencing was performed with immunoSEQ multiplex PCR; in TCRdb, only in-frame clones are kept and a portion is missing. The profile shows about 120,000 clones, 89% of them singletons. With regard to this clone: Its target is not known.

The rearrangement links TRBV13 to TRBJ2-2, with TRBD1 identical over 7 bases. The source was peripheral blood, collected on day 0 of AZD1222 vaccination. The sequence was obtained from an adult in good health. CDR3 nucleotide sequence: TGTGCCAGCAGTAATGAACCAGTAAGACAGGGTAGTGACACCGGGGAGCTGTTTTTT. Its translation is CASSNEPVRQGSDTGELFF.